This is a list of T cell receptor beta chains from one sample in a study of shared clonotypes between healthy human individuals. Method: immunoSEQ multiplex PCR; TCRdb's copy keeps in-frame clones and lacks some. The sample records 2 million to 2.5 million clones, over 85% being singletons. Material for sequencing was naive CD4+ T cells from PBMCs. These receptor sequences come from a man aged 18-30 years in good health. Some clones in this sample may be carry-over from other donors' samples. CDR3s include the opening cysteine and the closing phenylalanine or tryptophan. Fields, in order: D gene, V gene, clone size, J gene, CDR3 DNA, CDR3 protein. A D gene is named only where the DNA matches it firmly. Some rows have no size entry. The others give once, few or many, or a class for an expanded clone.

D: TRBD2; V: TRBV28; size: -; J: TRBJ2-2; DNA: TGTGCCAGCAGTTACCTCGGGGTAGCGGGAGGTTCGGCCGGGGAGCTGTTTTTT; CDR3: CASSYLGVAGGSAGELFF
D: -; V: TRBV4-1; size: -; J: TRBJ1-2; DNA: TGCGCCAGCAGCCCGTTTGGGGCAAGGGGCTACACCTTC; CDR3: CASSPFGARGYTF
D: TRBD2; V: TRBV2; size: -; J: TRBJ2-3; DNA: TGTGCCAGCAGTGAAGCGCCCCCACTAGCGGGCCCGGGCGATACGCAGTATTTT; CDR3: CASSEAPPLAGPGDTQYF
D: -; V: TRBV25-1; size: -; J: TRBJ2-7; DNA: TGTGCCAGCAGTGAATTTGGCAACTCCTACGAGCAGTACTTC; CDR3: CASSEFGNSYEQYF
D: TRBD2; V: TRBV18; size: -; J: TRBJ2-1; DNA: TGTGCCAGCTCACCGGTAGCGGGGGAGGGTAATGAGCAGTTCTTC; CDR3: CASSPVAGEGNEQFF
D: -; V: TRBV5-5; size: -; J: TRBJ2-7; DNA: TGTGCCAGCACCGGGGACAGCGGGAACTACGAGCAGTACTTC; CDR3: CASTGDSGNYEQYF
D: TRBD1; V: TRBV7-2; size: -; J: TRBJ1-2; DNA: TGTGCCAGCAGTAAAGACAGGGCGGCTGGTGGCTACACCTTC; CDR3: CASSKDRAAGGYTF
D: -; V: TRBV5-1; size: -; J: TRBJ1-1; DNA: TGCGCCAGCAGCGCGGGGGTGGCTGAAGCTTTCTTT; CDR3: CASSAGVAEAFF
D: -; V: TRBV30; size: -; J: TRBJ2-7; DNA: TGTGCCTGTGCCGGGATTACCCGGAACGAGCAGTACTTC; CDR3: CACAGITRNEQYF
D: -; V: TRBV9; size: few; J: TRBJ2-3; DNA: TGTGCCAGCAGCGTAGAGGACAGCCGCACAGATACGCAGTATTTT; CDR3: CASSVEDSRTDTQYF
D: TRBD1; V: TRBV5-1; size: -; J: TRBJ2-1; DNA: TGCGCCAGCAGCTTCGGGGACAGGGGACACAATGAGCAGTTCTTC; CDR3: CASSFGDRGHNEQFF
D: TRBD2; V: TRBV7-3; size: -; J: TRBJ2-1; DNA: TGTGCCAGCAGCATACTAGCGGCTACCCGCAATGAGCAGTTCTTC; CDR3: CASSILAATRNEQFF
D: -; V: TRBV7-3; size: -; J: TRBJ2-1; DNA: TGTGCCAGCAGCCCAGGGACTCGCAATGAGCAGTTCTTC; CDR3: CASSPGTRNEQFF
D: -; V: TRBV6-5; size: -; J: TRBJ2-1; DNA: TGTGCCAGCAGTTACTCGCGCGGAGGTGAGCAGTTCTTC; CDR3: CASSYSRGGEQFF
D: -; V: TRBV7-3; size: -; J: TRBJ1-1; DNA: TGTGCCAGCAGCCAACAGGGAGGGAGCACTGAAGCTTTCTTT; CDR3: CASSQQGGSTEAFF
D: -; V: TRBV6-5; size: -; J: TRBJ2-1; DNA: TGTGCCAGCAGTTACTCGTATGATCGGGACAATGAGCAGTTCTTC; CDR3: CASSYSYDRDNEQFF
D: -; V: TRBV6-6; size: -; J: TRBJ2-2; DNA: TGTGCCAGCAGTGGGGCGAGAGGGGACACCGGGGAGCTGTTTTTT; CDR3: CASSGARGDTGELFF
D: -; V: TRBV18; size: -; J: TRBJ2-2; DNA: TGTGCCAGCTCACCAGCGTCCGGTTGGGCCGGGGAGCTGTTTTTT; CDR3: CASSPASGWAGELFF
D: -; V: TRBV6-6; size: -; J: TRBJ1-1; DNA: TGTGCCAGCAGTTACCCCCCCCAGAACACTGAAGCTTTCTTT; CDR3: CASSYPPQNTEAFF
D: TRBD2; V: TRBV9; size: -; J: TRBJ2-3; DNA: TGTGCCAGCAGCGGGGGGTCAGGCGGGAGTATCACAGATACGCAGTATTTT; CDR3: CASSGGSGGSITDTQYF
D: TRBD2; V: TRBV9; size: -; J: TRBJ2-5; DNA: TGTGCCAGCAGCGTCGGTGTTTCGCCTAGCGGGAGCTGGGAGACCCAGTACTTC; CDR3: CASSVGVSPSGSWETQYF
D: -; V: TRBV28; size: -; J: TRBJ1-5; DNA: TGTGCCAGCAGTTCCTACAGGGTAATCGAAAAAAAACAGCCCCAGCATTTT; CDR3: CASSSYRVIEKKQPQHF
D: -; V: TRBV7-3; size: -; J: TRBJ2-2; DNA: TGTGCCAGCAGCTCGGGCCTGGAGGTGGGGGAGCTGTTTTTT; CDR3: CASSSGLEVGELFF
D: -; V: TRBV5-4; size: -; J: TRBJ2-1; DNA: TGTGCCAGCAGCTTTTCTAGTGGCCCCTACAATGAGCAGTTCTTC; CDR3: CASSFSSGPYNEQFF
D: -; V: TRBV23-1; size: few; J: TRBJ1-2; DNA: TGCGCCAGCAGTCAATCCCAGGACAGCTACTATGGCTACACCTTC; CDR3: CASSQSQDSYYGYTF
D: TRBD1; V: TRBV18; size: -; J: TRBJ2-7; DNA: TGTGCCAGCTCACCGATCACCGGGACAGGGCGGTACGAGCAGTACTTC; CDR3: CASSPITGTGRYEQYF
D: -; V: TRBV7-5; size: -; J: TRBJ2-7; DNA: TGTGTCAGAAGCTTACAGACTAGCGGGAGGGCCTATGAGCAGTACTTC; CDR3: CVRSLQTSGRAYEQYF
D: -; V: TRBV28; size: -; J: TRBJ1-4; DNA: TGTGCCAGCAGTTTAGTCCGGAAAAATGAAAAACTGTTTTTT; CDR3: CASSLVRKNEKLFF
D: TRBD1; V: TRBV7-2; size: -; J: TRBJ1-2; DNA: TGTGCCAGCAGCGGGGGCGACAGGGTGAGAGGCTACACCTTC; CDR3: CASSGGDRVRGYTF